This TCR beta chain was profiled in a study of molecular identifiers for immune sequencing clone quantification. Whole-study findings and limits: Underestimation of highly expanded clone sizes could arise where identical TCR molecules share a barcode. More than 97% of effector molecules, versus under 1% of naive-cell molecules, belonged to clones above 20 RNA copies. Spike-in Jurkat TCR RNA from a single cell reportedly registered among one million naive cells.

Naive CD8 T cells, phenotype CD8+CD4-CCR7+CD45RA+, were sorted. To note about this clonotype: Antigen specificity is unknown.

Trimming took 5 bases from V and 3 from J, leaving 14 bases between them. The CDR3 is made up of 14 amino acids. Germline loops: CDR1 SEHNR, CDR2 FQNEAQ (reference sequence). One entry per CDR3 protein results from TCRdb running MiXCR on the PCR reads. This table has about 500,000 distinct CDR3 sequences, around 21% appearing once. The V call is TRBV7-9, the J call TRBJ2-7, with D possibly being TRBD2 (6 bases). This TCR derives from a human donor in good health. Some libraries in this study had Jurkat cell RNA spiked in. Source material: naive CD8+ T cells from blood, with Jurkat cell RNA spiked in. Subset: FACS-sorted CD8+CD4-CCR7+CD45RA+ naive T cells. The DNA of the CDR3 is TGTGCCAGCAGCGGGGGGACCCTCTACTACGAGCAGTACTTC. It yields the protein CASSGGTLYYEQYF.